This T cell receptor beta chain is from a study of cytomegalovirus exposure and HLA in healthy donors. Overall study findings and caveats: Cytomegalovirus association was listed for about 150 TCR beta chains. Using the classifier, cytomegalovirus status was reportedly diagnosed with high specificity and sensitivity. In a later analysis, compared with equally common non-associated chains, HLA-associated beta chains were more expanded.

As regards this clone: The target antigen is unknown.

Researchers ran the PCR with 60 Vbeta and 13 Jbeta primers. Some clones are missing from TCRdb's copy, which holds only in-frame ones; the method was immunoSEQ multiplex PCR. The sample shows under 150,000 clones, approximately 80% of them seen only once. Germline V CDR1 and CDR2: MNHEY, SVGAGI. There are 14 residues in the CDR3. Trimming stripped 0 bases from V and 1 base from J, with 6 bases between. The chain carries TRBV6-5 and TRBJ1-1; D unclear. This sequence originates from a male donor in good health and CMV-seronegative. Sequences were obtained from PBMCs. The chain's CDR3 is CASSYSNGNTEAFF. The CDR3 DNA reads TGTGCCAGCAGTTACTCGAACGGGAACACTGAAGCTTTCTTT.